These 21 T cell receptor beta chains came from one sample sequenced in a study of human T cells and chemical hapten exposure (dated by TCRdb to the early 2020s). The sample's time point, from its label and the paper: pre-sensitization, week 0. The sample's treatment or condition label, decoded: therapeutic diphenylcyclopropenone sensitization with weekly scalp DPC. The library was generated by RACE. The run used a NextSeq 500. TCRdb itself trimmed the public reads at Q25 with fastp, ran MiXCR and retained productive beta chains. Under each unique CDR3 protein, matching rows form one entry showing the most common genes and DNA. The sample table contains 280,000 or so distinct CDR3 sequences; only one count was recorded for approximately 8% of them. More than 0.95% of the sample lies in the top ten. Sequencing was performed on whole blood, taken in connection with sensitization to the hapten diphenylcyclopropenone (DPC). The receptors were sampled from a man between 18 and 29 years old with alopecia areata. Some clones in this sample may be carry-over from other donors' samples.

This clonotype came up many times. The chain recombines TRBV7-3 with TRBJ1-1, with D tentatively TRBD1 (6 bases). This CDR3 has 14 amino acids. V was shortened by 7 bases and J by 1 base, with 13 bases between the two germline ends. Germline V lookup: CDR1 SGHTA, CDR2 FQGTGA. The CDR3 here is CASIPGHSNTEAFF. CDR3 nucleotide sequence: TGTGCCAGCATCCCGGGACATTCGAACACTGAAGCTTTCTTT. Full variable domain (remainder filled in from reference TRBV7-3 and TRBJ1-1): GAGVSQTPSNKVTEKGKYVELRCDPISGHTALYWYRQSLGQGPEFLIYFQGTGAADDSGLPNDRFFAVRPEGSVSTLKIQRTERGDSAVYLCASIPGHSNTEAFFGQGTRLTVV.

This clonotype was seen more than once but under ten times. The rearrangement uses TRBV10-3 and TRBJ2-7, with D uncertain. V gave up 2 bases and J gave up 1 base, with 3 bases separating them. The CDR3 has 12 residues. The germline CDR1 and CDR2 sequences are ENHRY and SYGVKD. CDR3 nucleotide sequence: TGTGCCATCAGTGAGGGGTCCTACGAGCAGTACGTC. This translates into CAISEGSYEQYV.

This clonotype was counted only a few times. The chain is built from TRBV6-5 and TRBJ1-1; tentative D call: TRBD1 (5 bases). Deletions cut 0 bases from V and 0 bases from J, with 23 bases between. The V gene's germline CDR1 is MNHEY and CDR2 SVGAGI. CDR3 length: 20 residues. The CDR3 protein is CASSYSMGGVFGDMNTEAFF. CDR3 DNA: TGTGCCAGCAGTTACTCGATGGGAGGGGTGTTTGGTGATATGAACACTGAAGCTTTCTTT.

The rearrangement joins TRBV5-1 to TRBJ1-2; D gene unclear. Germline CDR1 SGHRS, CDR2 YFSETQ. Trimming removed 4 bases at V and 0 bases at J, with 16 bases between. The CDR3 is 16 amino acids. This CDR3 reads CASSVALAQPNYGYTF. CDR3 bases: TGCGCCAGCAGCGTTGCGTTAGCACAACCTAACTATGGCTACACCTTC.

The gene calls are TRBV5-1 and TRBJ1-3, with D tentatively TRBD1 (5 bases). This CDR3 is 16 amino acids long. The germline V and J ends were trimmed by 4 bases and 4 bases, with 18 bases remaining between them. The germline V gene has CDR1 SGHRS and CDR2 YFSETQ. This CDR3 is CASSGPGPGKGNTIYF. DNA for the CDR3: TGCGCCAGCAGCGGTCCGGGACCAGGGAAAGGAAACACCATATATTTT. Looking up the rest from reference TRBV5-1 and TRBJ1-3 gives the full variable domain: KAGVTQTPRYLIKTRGQQVTLSCSPISGHRSVSWYQQTPGQGLQFLFEYFSETQRNKGNFPGRFSGRQFSNSRSEMNVSTLELGDSALYLCASSGPGPGKGNTIYFGEGSWLTVV.

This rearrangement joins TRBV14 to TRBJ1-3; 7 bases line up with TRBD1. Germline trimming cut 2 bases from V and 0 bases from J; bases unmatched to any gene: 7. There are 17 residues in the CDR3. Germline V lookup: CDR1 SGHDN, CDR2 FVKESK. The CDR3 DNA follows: TGTGCCAGCAGCCAACTGACCGGGACAGTCTCTGGAAACACCATATATTTT. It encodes CASSQLTGTVSGNTIYF.

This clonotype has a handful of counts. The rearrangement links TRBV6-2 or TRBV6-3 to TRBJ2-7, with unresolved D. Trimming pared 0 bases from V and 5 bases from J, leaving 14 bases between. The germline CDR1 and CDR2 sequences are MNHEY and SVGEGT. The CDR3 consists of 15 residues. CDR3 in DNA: TGTGCCAGCAGTTACTCGAAATGGACGCCCAACGAGCAGTACTTC. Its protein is CASSYSKWTPNEQYF.

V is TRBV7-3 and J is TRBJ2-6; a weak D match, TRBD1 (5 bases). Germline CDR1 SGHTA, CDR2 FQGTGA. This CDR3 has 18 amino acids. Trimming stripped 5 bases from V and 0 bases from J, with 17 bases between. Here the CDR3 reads CASSAIQGLPSGANVLTF. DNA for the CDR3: TGTGCCAGCAGCGCCATTCAGGGTTTGCCCTCTGGGGCCAACGTCCTGACTTTC.

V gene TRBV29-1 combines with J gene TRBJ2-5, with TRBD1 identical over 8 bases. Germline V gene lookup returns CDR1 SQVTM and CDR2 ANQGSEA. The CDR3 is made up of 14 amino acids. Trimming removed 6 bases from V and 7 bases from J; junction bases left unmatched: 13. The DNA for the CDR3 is TGCAGCGTCGAAAGGACAGGGACAGCAGGGACCCAGTACTTC. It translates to CSVERTGTAGTQYF.

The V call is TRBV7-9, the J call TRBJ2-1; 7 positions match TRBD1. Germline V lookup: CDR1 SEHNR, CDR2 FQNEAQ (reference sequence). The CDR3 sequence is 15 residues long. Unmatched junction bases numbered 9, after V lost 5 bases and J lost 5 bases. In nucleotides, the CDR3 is TGTGCCAGCAGCCCGCCCCGGGGACAGCACAATGAGCAGTTCTTC. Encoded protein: CASSPPRGQHNEQFF.

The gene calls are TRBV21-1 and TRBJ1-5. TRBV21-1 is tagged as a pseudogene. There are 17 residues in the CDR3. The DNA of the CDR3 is TGTGCCAGCAGCAAATGGCGGCAGGGTATGGGCAATCAGCCCCAGCATTTT. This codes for CASSKWRQGMGNQPQHF.

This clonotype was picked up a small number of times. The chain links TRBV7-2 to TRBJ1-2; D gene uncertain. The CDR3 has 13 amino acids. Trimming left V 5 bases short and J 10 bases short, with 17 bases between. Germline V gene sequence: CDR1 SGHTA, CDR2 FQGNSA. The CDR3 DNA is TGTGCCAGCAGCGACCCCCCCGGACTTTACTACACCTTC. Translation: CASSDPPGLYYTF.

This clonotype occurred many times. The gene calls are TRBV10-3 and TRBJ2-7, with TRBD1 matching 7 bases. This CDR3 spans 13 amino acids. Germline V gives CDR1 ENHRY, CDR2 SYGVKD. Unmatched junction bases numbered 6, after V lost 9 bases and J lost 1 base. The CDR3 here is CAILSDRSYEQYF. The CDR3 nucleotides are TGTGCCATTTTGTCGGACAGGTCCTACGAGCAGTACTTC.

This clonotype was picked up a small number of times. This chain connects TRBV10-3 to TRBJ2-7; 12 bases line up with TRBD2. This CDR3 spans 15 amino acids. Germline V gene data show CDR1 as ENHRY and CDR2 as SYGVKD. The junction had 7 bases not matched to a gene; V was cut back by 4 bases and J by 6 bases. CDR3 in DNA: TGTGCCATCAGTGCTCTAGCGGGGGGGCCGCTCGAGCAGTACTTC. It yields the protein CAISALAGGPLEQYF.

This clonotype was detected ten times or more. CDR3 protein: CASSLGPSGGLSSYNEQFF. In DNA, the CDR3 is TGCGCCAGCAGCTTAGGCCCTAGCGGGGGTCTGAGCTCCTACAATGAGCAGTTCTTC. The genes are TRBV5-1 and TRBJ2-1, with 10 bases fitting TRBD2. Germline V lookup: CDR1 SGHRS, CDR2 YFSETQ. This CDR3 has 19 amino acids. With 2 bases clipped from V and 0 bases from J, the junction kept 11 bases outside the gene matches.

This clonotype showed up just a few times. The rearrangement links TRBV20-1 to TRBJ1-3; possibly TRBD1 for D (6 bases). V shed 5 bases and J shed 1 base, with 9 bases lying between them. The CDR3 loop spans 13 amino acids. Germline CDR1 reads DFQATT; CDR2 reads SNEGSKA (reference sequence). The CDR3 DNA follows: TGCAGTGCTCTACAGGGATCTGGAAACACCATATATTTT. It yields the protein CSALQGSGNTIYF.

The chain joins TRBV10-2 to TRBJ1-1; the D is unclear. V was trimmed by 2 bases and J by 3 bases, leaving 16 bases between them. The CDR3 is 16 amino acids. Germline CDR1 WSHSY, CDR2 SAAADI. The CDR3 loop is CASSEVPGWVDTEAFF. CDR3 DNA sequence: TGCGCCAGCAGTGAGGTCCCCGGGTGGGTAGACACTGAAGCTTTCTTT.

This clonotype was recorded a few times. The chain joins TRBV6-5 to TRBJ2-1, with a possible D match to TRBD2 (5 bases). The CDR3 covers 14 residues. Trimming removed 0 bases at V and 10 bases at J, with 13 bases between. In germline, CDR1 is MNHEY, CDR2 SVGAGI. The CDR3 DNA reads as TGTGCCAGCAGTTACTCGGTAGAGAGGGCAGAGCAGTTCTTC. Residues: CASSYSVERAEQFF.

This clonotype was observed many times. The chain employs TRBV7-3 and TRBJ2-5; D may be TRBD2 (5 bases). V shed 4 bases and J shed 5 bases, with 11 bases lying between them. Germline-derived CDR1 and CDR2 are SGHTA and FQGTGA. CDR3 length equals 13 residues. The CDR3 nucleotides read TGTGCCAGCAGCTCGTTCCGCGGGGAGACCCAGTACTTC. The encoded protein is CASSSFRGETQYF.

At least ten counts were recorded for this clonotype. This chain's CDR3 is CASSVDYRSYGYTF. The CDR3 DNA sequence: TGTGCCAGCAGCGTAGATTACCGAAGCTATGGCTACACCTTC. The gene calls are TRBV9 and TRBJ1-2, with D hard to call. This CDR3 has 14 amino acids. Trimming pared 0 bases from V and 4 bases from J, leaving 10 bases between. From germline, CDR1 is SGDLS and CDR2 YYNGEE.

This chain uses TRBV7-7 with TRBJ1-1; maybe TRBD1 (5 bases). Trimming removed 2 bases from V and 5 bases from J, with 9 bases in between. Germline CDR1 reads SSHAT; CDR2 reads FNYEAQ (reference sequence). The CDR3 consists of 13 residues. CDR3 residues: CASSLSPGTEAFF. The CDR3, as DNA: TGTGCCAGCAGCTTATCTCCAGGGACTGAAGCTTTCTTT.